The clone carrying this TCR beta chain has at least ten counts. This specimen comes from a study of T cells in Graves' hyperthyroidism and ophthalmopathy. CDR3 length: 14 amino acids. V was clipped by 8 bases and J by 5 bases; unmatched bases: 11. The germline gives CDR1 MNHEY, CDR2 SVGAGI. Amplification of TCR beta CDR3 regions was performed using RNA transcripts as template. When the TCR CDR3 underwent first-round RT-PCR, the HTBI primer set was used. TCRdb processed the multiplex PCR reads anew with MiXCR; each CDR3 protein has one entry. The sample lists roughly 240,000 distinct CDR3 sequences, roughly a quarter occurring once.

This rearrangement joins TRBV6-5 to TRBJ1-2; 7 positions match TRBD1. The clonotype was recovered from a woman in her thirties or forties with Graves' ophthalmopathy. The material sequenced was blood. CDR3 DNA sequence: TGTGCCAGCCGGGGGACAGCGCCGCTATATGGCTACACCTTC. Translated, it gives CASRGTAPLYGYTF.